The entry that follows covers one T cell receptor (beta chain) sequence. Its antigen remains unknown. This same CDR3 is encoded by further DNA sequences in the sample. At a deep level, the assay was run. Authors' processing steps: Junction-only sequences produced by ImmunoSEQ had no quality scores, so filtering differed. Data came from immunoSEQ multiplex PCR; TCRdb stores just in-frame clones and leaves some out. V, J and clone size derive from that table, while D and trimming were established from the DNA sequence. Altogether roughly 2 million clones are present, almost 96% being singletons, with the ten largest covering 0.1% to 0.15%. The CDR3 loop spans 14 amino acids. Germline V gene data show CDR1 as KGHSH and CDR2 as LQKENI. V shed 2 bases and J shed 5 bases, with 9 bases lying between them. These data belong to a study of shared clonotypes between healthy human individuals. Study-wide results and limits: Richness estimates generally favored naive over memory subsets.

Nashville, Tennessee was home to all donors, each a Caucasian adult. Source material: naive CD4+ T cells sorted from blood. Subset of the sample: CD45RA+ positively selected. The V call is TRBV18, the J call TRBJ1-4, with D maybe TRBD1 (6 bases). The source of this sequence is a man in his late teens or twenties in good health. CDR3: CASSPRQGNEKLFF. The CDR3 coding sequence is TGTGCCAGCTCACCAAGGCAGGGGAATGAAAAACTGTTTTTT. Full variable domain (missing parts from reference TRBV18 and TRBJ1-4): NAGVMQNPRHLVRRRGQEARLRCSPMKGHSHVYWYRQLPEEGLKFMVYLQKENIIDESGMPKERFSAEFPKEGPSILRIQQVVRGDSAAYFCASSPRQGNEKLFFGSGTQLSVL.